Below are 22 T cell receptor beta chains sequenced from a single sample in a study of monozygotic twins with inflammatory bowel disease (dated by TCRdb to the late 2010s). Library preparation used 5' RACE. TCRdb shows the sequencer as Illumina HiSeq 2500. TCRdb reprocessed the reads, so every CDR3 protein sequence counts as one entry and DNA is not shown. This sample's table has entries for about 160,000 distinct CDR3 sequences. The ten biggest clones cover about 2.7% of the sample. The sample comprised blood. The receptors come from a human donor with ulcerative colitis or Crohn's disease, or a healthy co-twin of an affected twin (not recorded which).

The chain links TRBV19 to TRBJ2-4; the TRBD1 assignment by TCRdb is unverifiable without DNA. This CDR3 has 16 amino acids. Germline V gene lookup returns CDR1 LNHDA and CDR2 SQIVND (reference sequence). The CDR3 protein is CASSIRGAVAKNIQYF.

This rearrangement joins TRBV7-2 to TRBJ1-1. The length of the CDR3 is 15 residues. Germline V lookup: CDR1 SGHTA, CDR2 FQGNSA. The CDR3 region is CASSPATGKNTEAFF.

The chain joins TRBV28 to TRBJ2-5; without DNA, the TCRdb call of TRBD2 cannot be checked. The CDR3 has 15 residues. Germline V gene lookup returns CDR1 MDHEN and CDR2 SYDVKM. The CDR3 region is CASSFGGLAQETQYF.

The CDR3 reads CASSLEGGGTPYNEQFF. The V and J genes are TRBV28 and TRBJ2-1; no DNA is available, so the TRBD1 call from TCRdb remains unchecked. This CDR3 spans 17 amino acids. The V gene's germline CDR1 is MDHEN and CDR2 SYDVKM.

The chain recombines TRBV6-2 or TRBV6-3 with TRBJ2-2. This CDR3 spans 14 amino acids. Germline CDR1 and CDR2: MNHEY and SVGEGT. CDR3 amino acids: CASSKQIDTGELFF.

V usage is TRBV5-6 and J usage is TRBJ2-2. Germline V gene lookup returns CDR1 SGHDT and CDR2 YYEEEE. The CDR3 spans 15 residues. The CDR3 here is CASSLPVTNTGELFF.

The rearrangement joins TRBV6-1 to TRBJ1-5; the TCRdb call, TRBD1, lacks DNA for checking. This CDR3 comprises 16 residues. Germline CDR1 and CDR2: MNHNS and SASEGT. The CDR3 spells CASLGTVSLSNQPQHF.

This sequence joins TRBV7-7 and TRBJ2-3; TCRdb's D call, TRBD1, is unchecked because there is no DNA. Germline V gene lookup returns CDR1 SSHAT and CDR2 FNYEAQ (reference sequence). The CDR3 length is 16 residues. CDR3 amino acids: CASSFSTGGFTDTQYF.

The V gene is TRBV5-1, the J gene TRBJ2-1; TCRdb gives TRBD2 as the D gene, but with no DNA this cannot be confirmed. Germline V lookup: CDR1 SGHRS, CDR2 YFSETQ. The CDR3 totals 16 residues. This CDR3 is CASSSSGRAWDNEQFF.

The chain uses TRBV29-1 and TRBJ2-3; the D call from TCRdb, TRBD1, cannot be confirmed without DNA. Germline assignment: CDR1 SQVTM and CDR2 ANQGSEA. The CDR3 runs to 12 residues. CDR3 amino acids: CSVGDGTDTQYF.

The chain carries TRBV7-3 and TRBJ2-1; the D gene TCRdb calls, TRBD2, cannot be checked with no DNA. CDR1 is SGHTA and CDR2 is FQGTGA in the germline V gene. The CDR3 length is 16 residues. The chain's CDR3 is CASSHISGSPYNEQFF.

The CDR3 reads CSVGGRNNEKLFF. The J gene is TRBJ1-4, the V gene TRBV29-1; lacking DNA, the TRBD1 call made by TCRdb goes unchecked. This CDR3 is built from 13 residues. Germline V CDR1 and CDR2: SQVTM, ANQGSEA.

J is TRBJ2-2 and V is TRBV4-2; TCRdb's D call, TRBD2, is unchecked because there is no DNA. The CDR3 spans 21 residues. Germline CDR1 is LGHNA and CDR2 is YNFKEQ. CDR3 residues: CASSQDLLPTGSPAAYGELFF.

CDR3: CASSLEGVWNSPLHF. The gene calls are TRBV5-1 and TRBJ1-6; the D call from TCRdb, TRBD1, cannot be confirmed without DNA. Germline CDR1 is SGHRS and CDR2 is YFSETQ. The CDR3 length is 15 residues. Together with reference TRBV5-1 and TRBJ1-6, the CDR3 gives the full variable domain: KAGVTQTPRYLIKTRGQQVTLSCSPISGHRSVSWYQQTPGQGLQFLFEYFSETQRNKGNFPGRFSGRQFSNSRSEMNVSTLELGDSALYLCASSLEGVWNSPLHFGNGTRLTVT.

The CDR3 reads CASSQAQGASGYTF. The V gene is TRBV6-1, the J gene TRBJ1-2; TCRdb's D call, TRBD1, is unchecked because there is no DNA. Per germline, CDR1 MNHNS and CDR2 SASEGT. The CDR3 is 14 residues long.

The CDR3 here is CASSLGVRSGEQYF. V and J are TRBV5-8 and TRBJ2-7. Per the germline V gene, CDR1 is SGHTS and CDR2 is YDEGEE. The CDR3 totals 14 residues.

The chain carries TRBV7-2 and TRBJ2-7; TCRdb's assignment of TRBD2 cannot be checked, as there is no DNA. The CDR3 is made up of 19 amino acids. From germline, CDR1 is SGHTA and CDR2 FQGNSA. The CDR3 is CASTGIGQTPSRWDYEQYF.

The V and J genes are TRBV24-1 and TRBJ2-1; as DNA is missing, the TRBD2 call by TCRdb cannot be tested. Germline V gene data show CDR1 as KGHDR and CDR2 as SFDVKD. CDR3 length: 16 residues. CDR3 sequence reads: CATSRGGTSPYNEQFF.

The J gene is TRBJ2-7, the V gene TRBV5-1; no DNA is available, so the TRBD1 call from TCRdb remains unchecked. Germline V lookup: CDR1 SGHRS, CDR2 YFSETQ. The CDR3 contains 15 residues. The CDR3 region is CASSSGTQFSYEQYF.

V usage is TRBV4-2 and J usage is TRBJ2-3; no DNA is available, so the TRBD1 call from TCRdb remains unchecked. CDR1 and CDR2 from the germline V gene are LGHNA and YNFKEQ. This CDR3 spans 15 amino acids. The CDR3 sequence: CASSQRRDGADTQYF.

This chain uses TRBV7-3 with TRBJ2-1. CDR3 size: 15 residues. The germline V gene encodes CDR1 SGHTA and CDR2 FQGTGA. Here the CDR3 reads CASSLSGNAYNEQFF.

The chain carries TRBV6-6 and TRBJ2-5. Germline assignment: CDR1 MNHNY and CDR2 SVGAGI (reference sequence). The CDR3 length is 14 residues. The chain's CDR3 is CASSYSHSQETQYF.